This entry lists 13 T cell receptor beta chains sequenced from one sample in a study of human T cells and chemical hapten exposure (dated by TCRdb to the early 2020s). Reading the label with the study, this specimen's time point is: patch test 1, 2 weeks after DPC sensitization. In the paper's terms, the treatment or condition label means: therapeutic diphenylcyclopropenone sensitization with weekly scalp DPC. The method was RACE. Sequencing used a NextSeq 500. The raw public data were reprocessed by TCRdb itself: fastp quality trimming at Q25, MiXCR clonotype calling, in-frame beta chains only. CDR3 protein sequences are deduplicated, and each keeps its most common genes and DNA. Counted in this sample were approximately 74,000 distinct CDR3 sequences; approximately 29% of them appeared once. 8.9% of the sample goes to the ten largest clones. The sample was whole blood, taken in connection with sensitization to the hapten diphenylcyclopropenone (DPC). All receptors derive from a middle-aged man with alopecia areata. Some clones in this sample may be carry-over from other donors' samples.

V is TRBV28 and J is TRBJ1-1, with 7 bases aligning to TRBD1. The CDR3 runs to 13 residues. V shed 3 bases and J 4 bases; nucleotides not matched to a gene: 2. CDR1 MDHEN and CDR2 SYDVKM come from the germline V gene. The CDR3, as DNA: TGTGCCAGCAGTTTCGCAGGGGGCACTGAAGCTTTCTTT. Its protein product is CASSFAGGTEAFF.

V usage is TRBV7-2 and J usage is TRBJ1-4; weak D call: TRBD1 (6 bases). Per germline, CDR1 SGHTA and CDR2 FQGNSA. The CDR3 is 14 amino acids. With 5 bases removed from V and 7 bases from J, the gap between germline ends came to 14 bases. The CDR3 sequence is CASSPWGQVEKLFF. As DNA, the CDR3 is TGTGCCAGCAGCCCGTGGGGGCAGGTTGAAAAACTGTTTTTT.

CDR3 protein: CASSRQTYEQYF. As DNA, the CDR3 is TGTGCCAGCAGCCGACAAACCTACGAGCAGTACTTC. This chain uses TRBV7-2 with TRBJ2-7; no clear D. This CDR3 contains 12 residues. From germline, CDR1 is SGHTA and CDR2 FQGNSA. V was pared by 5 bases and J by 2 bases, with 7 bases between.

This clonotype has more than one count but fewer than ten. This rearrangement joins TRBV7-2 to TRBJ1-5; D gene uncertain. The CDR3 extends over 14 amino acids. CDR1 is SGHTA, CDR2 FQGNSA, per germline. Trimming cost V 2 bases and J 6 bases, with 11 bases left between them. The CDR3 spells CASSLKMDGQPQHF. The CDR3 nucleotides read TGTGCCAGCAGCTTAAAGATGGACGGTCAGCCCCAGCATTTT.

The chain links TRBV12-3 or TRBV12-4 to TRBJ2-3; perhaps TRBD2 as D (5 bases). This CDR3 has 16 amino acids. The V and J ends lost 7 bases and 1 base respectively, with 18 bases between them. The CDR3 nucleotides read TGTGCCAGCACCCACCGGTCAGCGGAAGGCACAGATACGCAGTATTTT. It translates to CASTHRSAEGTDTQYF.

This clonotype was counted between two and nine times. The gene calls are TRBV24-1 and TRBJ1-4; TRBD1 aligns across 8 bases. The CDR3 covers 14 residues. Trimming removed 7 bases from V and 8 bases from J; junction bases left unmatched: 8. The germline CDR1 and CDR2 sequences are KGHDR and SFDVKD. The CDR3 DNA follows: TGTGCCACCAGGCCCGGACAGGGAGGGGAAAAACTGTTTTTT. Translating it yields CATRPGQGGEKLFF.

The V gene is TRBV20-1, the J gene TRBJ2-1; the D gene is possibly TRBD2 (6 bases). The CDR3 runs to 17 residues. Trimming took off 3 bases at V and 2 bases at J, with 20 bases between the two ends. The germline gives CDR1 DFQATT, CDR2 SNEGSKA (reference sequence). DNA for the CDR3: TGCAGTGCTAGCCCAAGATCCCAACTAGCCCCCTACAATGAGCAGTTCTTC. Translating gives CSASPRSQLAPYNEQFF.

The table lists this clonotype with a few counts. The chain combines TRBV6-5 with TRBJ2-7, with TRBD1 matching over 9 bases. CDR3 length: 15 residues. After removal of 4 bases from V and 4 bases from J, the junction contained 8 bases not matched to a gene. Looked up from germline, CDR1 is MNHEY and CDR2 is SVGAGI. CDR3 in DNA: TGTGCCAGCAGTTCCGCCGGGACAGGGAGTTACGAGCAGTACTTC. This sequence encodes CASSSAGTGSYEQYF.

The V call is TRBV7-9, the J call TRBJ2-1, with TRBD1 matching over 7 bases. The V segment lost 5 bases and the J segment 10 bases; nucleotides outside the gene matches: 8. CDR1 and CDR2 (germline): SEHNR, FQNEAQ (reference sequence). This CDR3 has 13 amino acids. This CDR3 reads CASSPPLDREQFF. The CDR3 DNA is TGTGCCAGCAGCCCCCCCCTGGACAGGGAGCAGTTCTTC.

The chain joins TRBV28 to TRBJ2-3; perhaps TRBD2 as D (6 bases). The CDR3 runs 14 residues. CDR1 and CDR2 from the germline V gene are MDHEN and SYDVKM. V dropped 7 bases and J dropped 1 base, with 12 bases sitting between them. The CDR3 nucleotides read TGTGCCAGCAAATCCGGGAGAGGCACAGATACGCAGTATTTT. It translates to CASKSGRGTDTQYF.

The rearrangement uses TRBV7-3 and TRBJ2-1; D is ambiguous. With 0 bases removed from V and 10 bases from J, the gap between germline ends came to 13 bases. The CDR3 length is 14 residues. Germline values: CDR1 SGHTA, CDR2 FQGTGA. The CDR3: CASSLTGPPEEQFF. In DNA form, the CDR3 reads TGTGCCAGCAGCTTAACAGGGCCGCCCGAGGAGCAGTTCTTC.

This clonotype was detected a few times. V gene TRBV6-1 combines with J gene TRBJ2-7, with 11 bases aligning to TRBD2. With V trimmed by 3 bases and J by 2 bases, 3 bases remained unmatched. This CDR3 is 15 amino acids long. Germline CDR1 and CDR2: MNHNS and SASEGT. CDR3: CASSEPGLAAYEQYF. DNA of the CDR3: TGTGCCAGCAGTGAGCCGGGACTAGCGGCCTACGAGCAGTACTTC.

J is TRBJ2-1 and V is TRBV14, with D maybe TRBD2 (5 bases). The V end was cut by 1 base, the J end by 15 bases, with 19 bases between. The CDR3 loop spans 14 amino acids. Germline lookup yields CDR1 SGHDN and CDR2 FVKESK. For the CDR3, the DNA is TGTGCCAGCAGCCAAGTTGGAGAAGCGGAAAGGATGTTCTTC. It translates to CASSQVGEAERMFF.